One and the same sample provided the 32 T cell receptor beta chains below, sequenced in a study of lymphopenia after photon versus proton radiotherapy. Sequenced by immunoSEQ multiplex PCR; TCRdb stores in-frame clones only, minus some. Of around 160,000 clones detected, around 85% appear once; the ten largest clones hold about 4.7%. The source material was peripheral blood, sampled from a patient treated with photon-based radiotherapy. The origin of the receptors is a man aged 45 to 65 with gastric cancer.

The CDR3 coding sequence is TGTGCCAGCAGCTCGAATGCGAACACCGGGGAGCTGTTTTTT. Amino acid sequence: CASSSNANTGELFF. This chain links TRBV7-2 with TRBJ2-2; D call uncertain. Trimming took 4 bases from V and 0 from J, leaving 6 bases between them. The CDR3 loop spans 14 amino acids. Germline V gene lookup returns CDR1 SGHTA and CDR2 FQGNSA. Based on the CDR3 plus reference TRBV7-2 and TRBJ2-2, the full variable domain is GAGVSQSPSNKVTEKGKDVELRCDPISGHTALYWYRQSLGQGLEFLIYFQGNSAPDKSGLPSDRFSAERTGGSVSTLTIQRTQQEDSAVYLCASSSNANTGELFFGEGSRLTVL.

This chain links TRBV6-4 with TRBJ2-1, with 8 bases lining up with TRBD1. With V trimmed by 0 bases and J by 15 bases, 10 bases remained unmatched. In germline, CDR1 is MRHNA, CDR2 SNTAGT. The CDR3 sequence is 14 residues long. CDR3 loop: CASSDSQGASFRFF. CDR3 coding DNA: TGTGCCAGCAGTGACTCTCAGGGGGCGAGTTTTAGGTTCTTC.

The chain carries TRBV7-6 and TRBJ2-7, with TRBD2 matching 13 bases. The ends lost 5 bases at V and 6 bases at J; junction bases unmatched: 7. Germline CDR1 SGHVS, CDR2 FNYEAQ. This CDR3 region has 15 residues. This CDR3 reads CASSRGLAGVFEQYF. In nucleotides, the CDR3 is TGTGCCAGCAGCCGCGGACTAGCGGGAGTCTTCGAGCAGTACTTC. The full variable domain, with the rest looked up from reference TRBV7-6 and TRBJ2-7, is GAGVSQSPRYKVTKRGQDVALRCDPISGHVSLYWYRQALGQGPEFLTYFNYEAQQDKSGLPNDRFSAERPEGSISTLTIQRTEQRDSAMYRCASSRGLAGVFEQYFGPGTRLTVT.

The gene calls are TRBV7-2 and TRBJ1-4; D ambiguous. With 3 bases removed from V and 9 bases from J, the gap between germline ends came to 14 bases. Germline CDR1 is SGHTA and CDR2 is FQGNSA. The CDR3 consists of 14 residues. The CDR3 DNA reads TGTGCCAGCAGCTTCGGAGGGTTTTCGCAAAAACTGTTTTTT. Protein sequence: CASSFGGFSQKLFF.

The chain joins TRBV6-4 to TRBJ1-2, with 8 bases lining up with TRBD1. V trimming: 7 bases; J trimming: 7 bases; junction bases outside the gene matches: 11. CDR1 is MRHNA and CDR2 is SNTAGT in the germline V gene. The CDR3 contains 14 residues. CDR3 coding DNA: TGTGCCAGCAAGGACGGGCAGGGGGCTGGTGGCTACACCTTC. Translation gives CASKDGQGAGGYTF.

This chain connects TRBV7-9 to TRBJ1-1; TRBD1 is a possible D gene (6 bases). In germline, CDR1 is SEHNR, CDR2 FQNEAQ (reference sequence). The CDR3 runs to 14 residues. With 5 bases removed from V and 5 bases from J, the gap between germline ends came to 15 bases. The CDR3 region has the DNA TGTGCCAGCAGCGAACAGGGTTTCGCAACTGAAGCTTTCTTT. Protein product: CASSEQGFATEAFF.

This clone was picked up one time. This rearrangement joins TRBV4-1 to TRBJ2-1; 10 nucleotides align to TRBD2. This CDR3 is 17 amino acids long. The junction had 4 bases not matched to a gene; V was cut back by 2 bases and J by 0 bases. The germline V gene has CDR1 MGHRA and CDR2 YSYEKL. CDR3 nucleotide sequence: TGCGCCAGCAGCCAACTTACTAGCGGGACCTCCTACAATGAGCAGTTCTTC. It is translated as CASSQLTSGTSYNEQFF.

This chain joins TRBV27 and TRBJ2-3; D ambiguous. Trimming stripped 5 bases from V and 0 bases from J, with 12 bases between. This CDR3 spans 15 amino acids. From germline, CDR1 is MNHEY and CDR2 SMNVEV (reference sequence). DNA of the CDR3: TGTGCCAGCAGTACTGAGAGTTCTAGCACAGATACGCAGTATTTT. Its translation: CASSTESSSTDTQYF.

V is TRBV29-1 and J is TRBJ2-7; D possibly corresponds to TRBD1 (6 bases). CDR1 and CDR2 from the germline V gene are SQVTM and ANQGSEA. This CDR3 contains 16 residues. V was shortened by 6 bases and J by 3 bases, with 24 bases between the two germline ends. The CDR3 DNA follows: TGCAGCGTCCTATCACGCCGGACAGCTATCATCTACGAGCAGTACTTC. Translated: CSVLSRRTAIIYEQYF.

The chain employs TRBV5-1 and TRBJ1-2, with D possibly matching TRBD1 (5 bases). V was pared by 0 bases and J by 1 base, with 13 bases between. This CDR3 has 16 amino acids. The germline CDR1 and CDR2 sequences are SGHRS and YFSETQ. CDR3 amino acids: CASSLDRSGGNYGYTF. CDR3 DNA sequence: TGCGCCAGCAGCTTGGACAGGTCGGGAGGTAACTATGGCTACACCTTC. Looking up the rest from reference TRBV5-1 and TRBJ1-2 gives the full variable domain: KAGVTQTPRYLIKTRGQQVTLSCSPISGHRSVSWYQQTPGQGLQFLFEYFSETQRNKGNFPGRFSGRQFSNSRSEMNVSTLELGDSALYLCASSLDRSGGNYGYTFGSGTRLTVV.

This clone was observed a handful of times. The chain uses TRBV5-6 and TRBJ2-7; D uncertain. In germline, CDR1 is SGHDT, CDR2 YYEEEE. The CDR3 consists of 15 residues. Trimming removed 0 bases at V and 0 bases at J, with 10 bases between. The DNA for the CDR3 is TGTGCCAGCAGCTTGGGGGTCTCCAGCTCCTACGAGCAGTACTTC. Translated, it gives CASSLGVSSSYEQYF.

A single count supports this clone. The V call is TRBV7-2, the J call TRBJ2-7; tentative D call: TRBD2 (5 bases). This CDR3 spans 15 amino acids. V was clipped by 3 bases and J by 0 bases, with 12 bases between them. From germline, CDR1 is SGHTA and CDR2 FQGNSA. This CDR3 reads CASSFTGSNSYEQYF. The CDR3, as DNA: TGTGCCAGCAGCTTTACGGGGTCAAACTCCTACGAGCAGTACTTC.

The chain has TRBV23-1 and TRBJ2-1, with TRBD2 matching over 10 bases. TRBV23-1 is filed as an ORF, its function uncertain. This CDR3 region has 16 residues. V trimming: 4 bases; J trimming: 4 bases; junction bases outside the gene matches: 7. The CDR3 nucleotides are TGCGCCAGCAGTCCCCCGGGACTAGCGTTTTACAATGAGCAGTTCTTC. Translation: CASSPPGLAFYNEQFF.

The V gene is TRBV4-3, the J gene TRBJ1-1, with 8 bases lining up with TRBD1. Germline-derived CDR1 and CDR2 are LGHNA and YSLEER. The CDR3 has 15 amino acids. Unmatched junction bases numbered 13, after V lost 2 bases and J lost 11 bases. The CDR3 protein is CASSQIRGPSNMAFF. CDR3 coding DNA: TGCGCCAGCAGCCAAATCAGGGGGCCGTCAAATATGGCTTTCTTT.

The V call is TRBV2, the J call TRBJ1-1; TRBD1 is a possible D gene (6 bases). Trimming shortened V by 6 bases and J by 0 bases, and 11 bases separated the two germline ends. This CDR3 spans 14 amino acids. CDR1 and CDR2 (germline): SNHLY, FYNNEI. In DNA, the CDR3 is TGTGCCAGCAGGACGGACAGAGTGAACACTGAAGCTTTCTTT. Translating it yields CASRTDRVNTEAFF.

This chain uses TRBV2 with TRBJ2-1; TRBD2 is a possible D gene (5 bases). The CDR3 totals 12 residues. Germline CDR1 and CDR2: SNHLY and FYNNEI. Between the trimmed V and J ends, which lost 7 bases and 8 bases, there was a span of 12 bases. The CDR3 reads CASKILVDEQFF. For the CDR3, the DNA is TGTGCCAGCAAGATACTAGTCGATGAGCAGTTCTTC.

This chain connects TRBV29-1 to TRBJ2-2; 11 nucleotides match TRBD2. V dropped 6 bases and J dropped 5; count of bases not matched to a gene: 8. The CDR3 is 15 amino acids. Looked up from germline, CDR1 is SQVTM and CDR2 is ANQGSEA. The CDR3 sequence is CSVRLAGFQTGELFF. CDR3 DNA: TGCAGCGTCCGACTAGCGGGATTCCAAACCGGGGAGCTGTTTTTT.

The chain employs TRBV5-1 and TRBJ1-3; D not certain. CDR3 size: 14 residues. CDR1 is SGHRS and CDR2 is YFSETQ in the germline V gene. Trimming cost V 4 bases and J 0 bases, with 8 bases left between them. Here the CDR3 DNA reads TGCGCCAGCAGCGAGCAGTCCTCTGGAAACACCATATATTTT. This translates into CASSEQSSGNTIYF.

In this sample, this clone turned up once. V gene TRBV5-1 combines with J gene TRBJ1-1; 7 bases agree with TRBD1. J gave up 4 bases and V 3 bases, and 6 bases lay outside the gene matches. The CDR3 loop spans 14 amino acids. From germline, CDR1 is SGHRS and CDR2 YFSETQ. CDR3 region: CASSSTGSGTEAFF. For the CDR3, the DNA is TGCGCCAGCAGCTCGACAGGGTCGGGCACTGAAGCTTTCTTT.

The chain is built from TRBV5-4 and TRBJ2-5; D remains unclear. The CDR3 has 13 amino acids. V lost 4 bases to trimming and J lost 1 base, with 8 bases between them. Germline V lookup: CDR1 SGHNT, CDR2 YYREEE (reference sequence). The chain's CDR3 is CASSPPSQETQYF. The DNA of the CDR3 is TGTGCCAGCAGCCCCCCCAGCCAAGAGACCCAGTACTTC.

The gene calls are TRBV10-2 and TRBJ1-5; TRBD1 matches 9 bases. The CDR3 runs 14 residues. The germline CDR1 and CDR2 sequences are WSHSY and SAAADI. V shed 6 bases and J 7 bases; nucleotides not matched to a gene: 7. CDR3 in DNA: TGCGCCAGCAGGAGGGACAGGGTGGAACAGCCCCAGCATTTT. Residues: CASRRDRVEQPQHF.

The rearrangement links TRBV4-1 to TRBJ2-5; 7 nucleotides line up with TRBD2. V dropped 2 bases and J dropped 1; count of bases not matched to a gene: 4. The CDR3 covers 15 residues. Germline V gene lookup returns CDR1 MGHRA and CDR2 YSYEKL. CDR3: CASSQLASGQETQYF. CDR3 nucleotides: TGCGCCAGCAGCCAACTTGCTAGCGGCCAAGAGACCCAGTACTTC.

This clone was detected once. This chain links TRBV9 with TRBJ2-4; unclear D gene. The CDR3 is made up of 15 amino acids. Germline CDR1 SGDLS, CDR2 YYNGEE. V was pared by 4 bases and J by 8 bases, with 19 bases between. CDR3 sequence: CASSRGVGKIYIQYF. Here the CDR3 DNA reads TGTGCCAGCAGCCGAGGCGTGGGGAAGATATACATTCAGTACTTC.

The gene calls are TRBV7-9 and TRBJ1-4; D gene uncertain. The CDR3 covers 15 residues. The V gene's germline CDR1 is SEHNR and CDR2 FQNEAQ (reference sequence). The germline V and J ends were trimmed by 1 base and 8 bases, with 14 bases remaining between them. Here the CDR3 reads CASSLVGRGEEKLFF. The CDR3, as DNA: TGTGCCAGCAGCTTAGTGGGAAGAGGCGAGGAAAAACTGTTTTTT.

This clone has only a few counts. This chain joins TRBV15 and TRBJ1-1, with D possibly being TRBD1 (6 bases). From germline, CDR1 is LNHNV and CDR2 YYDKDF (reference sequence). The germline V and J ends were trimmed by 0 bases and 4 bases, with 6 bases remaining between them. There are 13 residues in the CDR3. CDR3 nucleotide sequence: TGTGCCACCAGCAGAGACAGGGGCACTGAAGCTTTCTTT. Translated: CATSRDRGTEAFF. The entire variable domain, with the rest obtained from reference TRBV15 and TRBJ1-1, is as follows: DAMVIQNPRYQVTQFGKPVTLSCSQTLNHNVMYWYQQKSSQAPKLLFHYYDKDFNNEADTPDNFQSRRPNTSFCFLDIRSPGLGDTAMYLCATSRDRGTEAFFGQGTRLTVV.

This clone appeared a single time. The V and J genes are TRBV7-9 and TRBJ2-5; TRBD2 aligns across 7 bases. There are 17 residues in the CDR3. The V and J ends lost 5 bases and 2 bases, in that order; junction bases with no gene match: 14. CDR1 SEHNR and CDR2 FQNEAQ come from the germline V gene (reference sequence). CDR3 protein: CASSPLPGGSPQETQYF. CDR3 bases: TGTGCCAGCAGCCCGCTCCCCGGCGGGAGCCCTCAAGAGACCCAGTACTTC.

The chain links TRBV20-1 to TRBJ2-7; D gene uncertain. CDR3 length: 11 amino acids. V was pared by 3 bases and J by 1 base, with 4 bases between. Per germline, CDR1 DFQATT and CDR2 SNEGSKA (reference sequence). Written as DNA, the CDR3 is TGCAGTGCTAGCCCATCCTACGAGCAGTACTTC. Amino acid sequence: CSASPSYEQYF.

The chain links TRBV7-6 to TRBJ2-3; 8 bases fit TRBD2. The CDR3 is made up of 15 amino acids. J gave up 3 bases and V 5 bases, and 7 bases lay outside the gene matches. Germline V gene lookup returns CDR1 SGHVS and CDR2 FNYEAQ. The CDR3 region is CASSPTAGVTDTQYF. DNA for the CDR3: TGTGCCAGCAGCCCTACAGCGGGAGTAACAGATACGCAGTATTTT.

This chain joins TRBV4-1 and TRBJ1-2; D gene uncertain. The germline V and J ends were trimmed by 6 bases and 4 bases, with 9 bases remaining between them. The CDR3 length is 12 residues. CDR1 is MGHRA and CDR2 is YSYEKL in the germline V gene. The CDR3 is CASSQTGYGYTF. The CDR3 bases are TGCGCCAGCAGTCAAACGGGCTATGGCTACACCTTC.

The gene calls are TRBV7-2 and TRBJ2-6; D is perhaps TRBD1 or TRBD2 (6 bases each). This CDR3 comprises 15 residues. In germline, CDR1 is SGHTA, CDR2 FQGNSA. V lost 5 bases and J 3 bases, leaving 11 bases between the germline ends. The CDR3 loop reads CASSPQGGGANVLTF. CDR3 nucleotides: TGTGCCAGCAGCCCACAGGGAGGTGGGGCCAACGTCCTGACTTTC.

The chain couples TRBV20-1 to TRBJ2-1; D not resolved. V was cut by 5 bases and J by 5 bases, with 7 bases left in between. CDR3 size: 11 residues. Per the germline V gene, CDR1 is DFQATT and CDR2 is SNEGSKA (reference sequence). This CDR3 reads CSADKNNEQFF. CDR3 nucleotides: TGCAGTGCTGACAAGAACAATGAGCAGTTCTTC.

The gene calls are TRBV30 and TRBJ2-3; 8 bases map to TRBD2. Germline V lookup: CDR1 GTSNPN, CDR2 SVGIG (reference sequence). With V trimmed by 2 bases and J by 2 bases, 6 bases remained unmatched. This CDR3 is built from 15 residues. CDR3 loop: CAWSQLAGSTDTQYF. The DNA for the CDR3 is TGTGCCTGGAGTCAGCTAGCGGGCTCCACAGATACGCAGTATTTT.